This note documents a single TCR beta chain sequence. These data belong to a study of shared clonotypes between healthy human individuals. Germline V CDR1 and CDR2: SGHRS, YFSETQ. This CDR3 region has 15 residues. Trimming cost V 4 bases and J 4 bases; bases outside gene matches: 6. The method was immunoSEQ multiplex PCR; TCRdb's version includes in-frame clones alone and lacks a portion of them. The data hold roughly 2.4 million clones, with almost 96% observed a single time. Sequenced sample: naive CD4+ T cells sorted from blood. Subset indicated: CD45RA+ positively selected. This TCR was sampled from a young man in good health. This sequence joins TRBV5-1 and TRBJ2-5, with 11 positions matching TRBD1. The CDR3 loop is CASSAGQGASETQYF. CDR3 DNA sequence: TGCGCCAGCAGCGCAGGACAGGGGGCCTCAGAGACCCAGTACTTC.